A single sample is the source of the 8 T cell receptor beta chains below, sequenced in a study of cytomegalovirus exposure and HLA in healthy donors. The PCR was carried out with 60 Vbeta primers and 13 Jbeta primers. Some clones are missing from TCRdb's copy, which holds only in-frame ones; the method was immunoSEQ multiplex PCR. The listing contains more than 40,000 clones. Sequenced: PBMCs. The receptors shown here come from a woman aged 35 to 49 in good health and CMV-seronegative.

The chain is built from TRBV11-3 and TRBJ2-5; TRBD1 matches 10 bases. V trimming: 2 bases; J trimming: 3 bases; junction bases outside the gene matches: 6. The CDR3 loop spans 16 amino acids. Germline V gene sequence: CDR1 SGHNT, CDR2 YENEEA. The CDR3 region is CASSLMYGQGEETQYF. The DNA for the CDR3 is TGTGCCAGCAGCTTAATGTACGGACAGGGGGAAGAGACCCAGTACTTC.

The V and J genes are TRBV29-1 and TRBJ2-7; 12 bases agree with TRBD1. V shed 3 bases and J 4 bases; nucleotides not matched to a gene: 7. CDR3 size: 15 residues. Germline CDR1 reads SQVTM; CDR2 reads ANQGSEA. In DNA, the CDR3 is TGCAGCGTTGATTTCGGGACAGGGGGCGGGTACGAGCAGTACTTC. Protein sequence: CSVDFGTGGGYEQYF.

This chain connects TRBV29-1 to TRBJ1-5; 11 nucleotides agree with TRBD1. Germline CDR1 reads SQVTM; CDR2 reads ANQGSEA. Trimming removed 1 base from V and 1 base from J; junction bases left unmatched: 0. The CDR3 is 15 amino acids. DNA for the CDR3: TGCAGCGTTGAAGGGGACAGGGGGAGCAATCAGCCCCAGCATTTT. Translated: CSVEGDRGSNQPQHF.

The CDR3 protein is CASSRTRGQGPNTEAFF. CDR3 in DNA: TGTGCCAGCTCACGGACCAGGGGGCAGGGGCCGAACACTGAAGCTTTCTTT. The V call is TRBV18, the J call TRBJ1-1; 8 positions agree with TRBD1. From germline, CDR1 is KGHSH and CDR2 LQKENI. The CDR3 is 17 amino acids. The J segment lost 1 base and the V segment lost 4 bases, leaving 11 bases of the junction unmatched.

This chain links TRBV11-3 with TRBJ2-7; D is ambiguous. Trimming shortened V by 1 base and J by 1 base, and 11 bases separated the two germline ends. The CDR3 has 15 residues. Germline V gene data show CDR1 as SGHNT and CDR2 as YENEEA. CDR3 nucleotides: TGTGCCAGCAGCTTAGGGTATGGTCTATCCTACGAGCAGTACTTC. Its protein is CASSLGYGLSYEQYF.

This chain links TRBV6-5 with TRBJ1-2; D ambiguous. Germline assignment: CDR1 MNHEY and CDR2 SVGAGI. V was trimmed by 6 bases and J by 2 bases, leaving 16 bases between them. The CDR3 length is 15 residues. CDR3 bases: TGTGCCAGCAGCCGTAGCGGGCCACCCAACTATGGCTACACCTTC. This translates into CASSRSGPPNYGYTF.

The chain has TRBV5-3 and TRBJ2-1, with D maybe TRBD2 (6 bases). TRBV5-3 is placed among ORFs of uncertain function. With 5 bases removed from V and 8 bases from J, the gap between germline ends came to 14 bases. This CDR3 contains 13 residues. The CDR3 spells CARRPGDRDEQFF. CDR3 nucleotide sequence: TGTGCCAGAAGACCGGGGGATCGGGATGAGCAGTTCTTC.

Points on this clone: One junction end does not reproduce the germline sequence, and a read error may be involved. Other nucleotide sequences in the sample specify the same CDR3. The chain recombines TRBV4-3 with TRBJ2-7, with D perhaps being TRBD1 or TRBD2 (9 bases each). The germline V gene has CDR1 LGHNA and CDR2 YSLEER. The CDR3 length is 14 residues. The CDR3 region is CASSLAGQGYEQYF. The CDR3 nucleotides read TGCGCCAGTAGCCTAGCGGGACAGGGTTACGAGCAGTACTTC.